This T cell receptor beta chain came from a study of cytotoxic CD8 clonotypes in ibrutinib-treated CLL. Whole-study context: Results showed around 24 partial and 2 complete responses; following median approximately 69 months, roughly 15 remained remitted, approximately twelve advanced. Collecting the response samples happened after a median 12 months of treatment, with a range of 6 to 36. The study's findings and limits: Measured clonality at baseline was greater than in age-matched healthy donors and tracked with circulating CD8+ T-cell counts.

TCRdb's table, derived via immunoSEQ multiplex PCR, lists solely in-frame clones and lacks some. The data hold roughly 180,000 clones, with about 80% observed a single time. V was pared by 1 base and J by 5 bases, with 7 bases of the junction left unmatched. This CDR3 comprises 15 residues. Germline CDR1 MNHEY, CDR2 SMNVEV (reference sequence). This clone was found once. The target antigen is unknown. The rearrangement links TRBV27 to TRBJ1-1; 7 bases match TRBD1. Sequencing used PBMCs, obtained after 24 months of ibrutinib treatment. The origin of this receptor is a human donor with chronic lymphocytic leukemia. CDR3 DNA: TGTGCCAGCAGTTTATTCCAGGGGGGGGGTACTGAAGCTTTCTTT. Its translation is CASSLFQGGGTEAFF.